This T cell receptor beta chain was captured in a study of regulatory T cells in long-lasting Graves disease. Germline CDR1 is SQVTM and CDR2 is ANQGSEA. Trimming left V 4 bases short and J 2 bases short, with 12 bases between. The CDR3 consists of 14 residues. Time point in this sample: newly diagnosed GD, antithyroid drugs for less than 3 months. There was RNA extracted from PBMCs, and the TCR library was made from it. The authors built TCR beta libraries using iRepertoire HTBI primers and Arm-PCR of CDR3 regions. Each CDR3 protein gets one entry after TCRdb re-called the multiplex PCR reads with MiXCR. This table has under 450,000 distinct CDR3 sequences, 12% appearing once. This clonotype was observed many times. Its antigen is undetermined. Whole-study results and caveats: There were preferences for TRBV28, TRBJ1-2 and TRBJ2-5 in persistent disease. Whereas 1,000 or so public clonotypes were shared by new patients, persistent patients shared more, at approximately 2,700.

In addition, the sample was reused for a study of T cells in Graves' hyperthyroidism and ophthalmopathy.

This rearrangement joins TRBV29-1 to TRBJ2-1; D is undetermined. The sequence was obtained from a woman aged 18-29 years with Graves disease. This sample comprised peripheral blood mononuclear cells (PBMCs), obtained at new diagnosis, from a patient treated with antithyroid drugs. The CDR3 bases are TGCAGCGTTGGACACCCGAGAACCTACAATGAGCAGTTCTTC. Translating gives CSVGHPRTYNEQFF.